This T cell receptor (beta chain) was recorded in a study of T cell repertoires in cytomegalovirus infection. Study details: CMV epitopes, recently identified HLA-C-restricted and well-studied HLA-B-restricted, were used. Signatures in public TCR beta sequences pointed to both CMV infection and matching HLA type.

This clonotype has more than one count but fewer than ten. Its target is not known. TCRdb itself ran the reads through MiXCR, one entry per CDR3 protein. The sample contains 150,000 or so distinct CDR3 sequences, about 22% of which appear only once. General study findings and limits: The ex vivo response showed dominance by HLA-C-restricted CMV-specific TCR beta clonotypes. CMV carriers having the relevant HLA were flagged by cumulative public TCR beta family frequency.

Germline V gives CDR1 LNHDA, CDR2 SQIVND (reference sequence). This CDR3 region has 13 residues. Trimming took 3 bases from V and 5 from J, leaving 10 bases between them. The chain carries TRBV19 and TRBJ2-5; D is ambiguous. The input for sequencing was CD8+ T cells from cultured PBMCs, taken from culture after CMV antigen stimulation. The source of this sequence is a human donor in good health (CMV status not recorded). Some clones in this sample may be carry-over from other donors' samples. The chain's CDR3 is CASSMRAAETQYF. The CDR3 DNA reads as TGTGCCAGTAGTATGAGAGCCGCGGAGACCCAGTACTTC.